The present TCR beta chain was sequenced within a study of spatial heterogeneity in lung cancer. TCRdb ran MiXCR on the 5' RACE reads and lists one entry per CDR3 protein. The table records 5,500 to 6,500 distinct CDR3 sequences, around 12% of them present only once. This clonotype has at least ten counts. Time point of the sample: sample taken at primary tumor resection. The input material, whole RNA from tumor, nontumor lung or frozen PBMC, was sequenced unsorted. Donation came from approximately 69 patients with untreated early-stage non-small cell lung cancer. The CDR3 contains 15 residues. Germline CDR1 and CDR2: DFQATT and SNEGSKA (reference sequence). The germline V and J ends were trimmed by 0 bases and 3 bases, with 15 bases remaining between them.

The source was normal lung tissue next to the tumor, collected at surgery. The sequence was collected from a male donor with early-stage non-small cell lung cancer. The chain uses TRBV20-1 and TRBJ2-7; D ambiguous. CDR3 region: CSARDSSLGVYEQYF. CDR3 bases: TGCAGTGCTAGAGATTCTTCCCTAGGCGTCTACGAGCAGTACTTC.